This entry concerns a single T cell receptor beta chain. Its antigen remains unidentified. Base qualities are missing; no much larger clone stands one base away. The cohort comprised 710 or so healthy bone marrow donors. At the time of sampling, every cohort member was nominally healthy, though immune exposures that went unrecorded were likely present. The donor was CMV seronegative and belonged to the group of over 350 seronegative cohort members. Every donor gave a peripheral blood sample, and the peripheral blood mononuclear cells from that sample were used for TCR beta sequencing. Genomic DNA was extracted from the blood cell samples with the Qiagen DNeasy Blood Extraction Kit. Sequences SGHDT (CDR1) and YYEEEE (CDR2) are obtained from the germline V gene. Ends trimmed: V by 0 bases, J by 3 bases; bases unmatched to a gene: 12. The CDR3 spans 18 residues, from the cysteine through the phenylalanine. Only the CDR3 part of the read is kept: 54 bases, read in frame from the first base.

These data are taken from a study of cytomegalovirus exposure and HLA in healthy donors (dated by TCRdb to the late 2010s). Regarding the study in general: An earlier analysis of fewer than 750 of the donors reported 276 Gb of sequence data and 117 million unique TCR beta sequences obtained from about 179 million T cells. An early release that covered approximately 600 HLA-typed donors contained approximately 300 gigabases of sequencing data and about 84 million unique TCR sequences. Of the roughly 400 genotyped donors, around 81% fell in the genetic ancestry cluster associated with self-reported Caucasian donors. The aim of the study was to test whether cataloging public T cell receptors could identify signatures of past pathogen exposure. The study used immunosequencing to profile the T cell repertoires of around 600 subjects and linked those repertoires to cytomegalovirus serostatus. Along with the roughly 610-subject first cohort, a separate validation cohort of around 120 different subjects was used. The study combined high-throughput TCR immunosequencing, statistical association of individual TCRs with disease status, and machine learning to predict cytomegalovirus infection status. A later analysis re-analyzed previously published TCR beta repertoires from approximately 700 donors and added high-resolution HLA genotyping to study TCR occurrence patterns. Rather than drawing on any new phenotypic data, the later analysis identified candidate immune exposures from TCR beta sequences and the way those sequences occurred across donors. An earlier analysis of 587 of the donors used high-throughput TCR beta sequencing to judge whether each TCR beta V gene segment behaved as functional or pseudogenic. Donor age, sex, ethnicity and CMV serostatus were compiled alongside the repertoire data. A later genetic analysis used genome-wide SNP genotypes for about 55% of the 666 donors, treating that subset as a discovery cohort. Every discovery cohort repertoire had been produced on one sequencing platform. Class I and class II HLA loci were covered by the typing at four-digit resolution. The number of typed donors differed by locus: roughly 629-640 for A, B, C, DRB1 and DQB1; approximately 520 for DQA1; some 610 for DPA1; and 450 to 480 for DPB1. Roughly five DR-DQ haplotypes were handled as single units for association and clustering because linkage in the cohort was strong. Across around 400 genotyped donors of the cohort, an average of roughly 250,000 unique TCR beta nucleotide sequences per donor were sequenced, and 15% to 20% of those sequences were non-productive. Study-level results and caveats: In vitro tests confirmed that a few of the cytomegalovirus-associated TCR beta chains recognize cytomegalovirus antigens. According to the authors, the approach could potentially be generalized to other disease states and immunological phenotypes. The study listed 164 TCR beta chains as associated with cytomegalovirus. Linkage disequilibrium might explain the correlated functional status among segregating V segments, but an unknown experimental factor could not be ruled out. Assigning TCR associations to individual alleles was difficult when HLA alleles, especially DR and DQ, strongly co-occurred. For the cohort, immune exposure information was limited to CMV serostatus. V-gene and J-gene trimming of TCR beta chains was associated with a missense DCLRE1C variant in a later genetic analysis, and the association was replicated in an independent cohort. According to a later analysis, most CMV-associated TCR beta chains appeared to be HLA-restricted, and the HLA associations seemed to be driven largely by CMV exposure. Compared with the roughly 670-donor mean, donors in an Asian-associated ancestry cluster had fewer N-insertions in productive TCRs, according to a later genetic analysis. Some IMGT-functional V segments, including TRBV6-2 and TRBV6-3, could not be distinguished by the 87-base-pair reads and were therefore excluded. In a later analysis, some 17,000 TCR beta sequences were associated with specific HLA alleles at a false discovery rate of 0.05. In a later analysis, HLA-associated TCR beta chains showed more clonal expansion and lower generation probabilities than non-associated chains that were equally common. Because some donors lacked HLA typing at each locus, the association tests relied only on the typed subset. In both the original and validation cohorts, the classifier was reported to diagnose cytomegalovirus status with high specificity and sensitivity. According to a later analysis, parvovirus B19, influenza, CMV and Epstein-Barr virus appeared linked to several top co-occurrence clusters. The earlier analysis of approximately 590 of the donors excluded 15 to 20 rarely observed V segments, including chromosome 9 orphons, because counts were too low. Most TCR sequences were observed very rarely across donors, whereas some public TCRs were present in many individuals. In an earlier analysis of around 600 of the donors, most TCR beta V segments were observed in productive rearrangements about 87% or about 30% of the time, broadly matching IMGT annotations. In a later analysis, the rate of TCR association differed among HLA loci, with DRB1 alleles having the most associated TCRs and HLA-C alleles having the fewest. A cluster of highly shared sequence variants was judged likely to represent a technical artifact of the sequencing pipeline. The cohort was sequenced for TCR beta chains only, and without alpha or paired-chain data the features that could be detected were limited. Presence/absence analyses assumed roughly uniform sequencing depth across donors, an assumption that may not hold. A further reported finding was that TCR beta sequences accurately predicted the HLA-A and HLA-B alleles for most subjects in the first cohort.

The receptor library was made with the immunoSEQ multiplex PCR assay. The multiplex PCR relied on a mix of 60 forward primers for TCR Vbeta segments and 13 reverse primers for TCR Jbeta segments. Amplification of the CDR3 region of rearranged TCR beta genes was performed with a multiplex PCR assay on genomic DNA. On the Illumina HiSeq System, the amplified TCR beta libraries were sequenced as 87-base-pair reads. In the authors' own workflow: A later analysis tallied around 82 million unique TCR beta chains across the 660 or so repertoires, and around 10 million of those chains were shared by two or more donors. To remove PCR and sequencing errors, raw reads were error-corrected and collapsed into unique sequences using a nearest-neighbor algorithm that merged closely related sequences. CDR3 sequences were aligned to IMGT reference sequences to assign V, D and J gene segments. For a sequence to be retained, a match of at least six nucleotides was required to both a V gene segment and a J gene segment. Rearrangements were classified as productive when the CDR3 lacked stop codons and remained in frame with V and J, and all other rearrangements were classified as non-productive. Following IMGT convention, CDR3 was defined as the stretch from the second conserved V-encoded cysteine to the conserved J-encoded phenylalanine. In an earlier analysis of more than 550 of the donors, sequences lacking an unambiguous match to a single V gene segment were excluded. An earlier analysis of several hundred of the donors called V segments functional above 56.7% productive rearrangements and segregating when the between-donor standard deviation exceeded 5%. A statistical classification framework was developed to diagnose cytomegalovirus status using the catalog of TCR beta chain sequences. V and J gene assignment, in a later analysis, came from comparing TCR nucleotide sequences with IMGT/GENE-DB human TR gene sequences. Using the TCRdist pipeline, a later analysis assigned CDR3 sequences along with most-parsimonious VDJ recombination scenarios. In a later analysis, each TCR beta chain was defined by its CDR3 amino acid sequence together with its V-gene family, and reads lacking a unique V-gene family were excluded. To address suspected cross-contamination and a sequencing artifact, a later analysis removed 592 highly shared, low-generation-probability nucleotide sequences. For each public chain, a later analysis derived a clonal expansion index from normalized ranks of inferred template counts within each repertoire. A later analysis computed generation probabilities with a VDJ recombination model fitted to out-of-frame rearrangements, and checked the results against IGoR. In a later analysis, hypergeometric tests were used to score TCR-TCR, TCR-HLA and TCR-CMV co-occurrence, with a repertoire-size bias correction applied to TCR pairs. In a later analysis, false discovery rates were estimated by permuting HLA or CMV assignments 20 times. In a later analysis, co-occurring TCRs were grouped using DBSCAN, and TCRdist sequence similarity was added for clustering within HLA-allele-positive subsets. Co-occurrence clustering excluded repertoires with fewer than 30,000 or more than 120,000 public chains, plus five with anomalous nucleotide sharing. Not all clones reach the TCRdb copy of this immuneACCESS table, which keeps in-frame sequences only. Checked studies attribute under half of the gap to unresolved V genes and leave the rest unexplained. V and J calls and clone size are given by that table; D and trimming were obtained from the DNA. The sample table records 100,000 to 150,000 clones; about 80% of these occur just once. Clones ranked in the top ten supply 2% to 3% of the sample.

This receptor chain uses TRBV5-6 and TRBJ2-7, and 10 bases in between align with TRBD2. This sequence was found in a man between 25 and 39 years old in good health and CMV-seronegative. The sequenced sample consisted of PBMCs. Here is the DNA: TGTGCCAGCAGCTTGGTTGCTAGCGGGAGCGGCTTGGGCTACGAGCAGTACTTC. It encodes CASSLVASGSGLGYEQYF.